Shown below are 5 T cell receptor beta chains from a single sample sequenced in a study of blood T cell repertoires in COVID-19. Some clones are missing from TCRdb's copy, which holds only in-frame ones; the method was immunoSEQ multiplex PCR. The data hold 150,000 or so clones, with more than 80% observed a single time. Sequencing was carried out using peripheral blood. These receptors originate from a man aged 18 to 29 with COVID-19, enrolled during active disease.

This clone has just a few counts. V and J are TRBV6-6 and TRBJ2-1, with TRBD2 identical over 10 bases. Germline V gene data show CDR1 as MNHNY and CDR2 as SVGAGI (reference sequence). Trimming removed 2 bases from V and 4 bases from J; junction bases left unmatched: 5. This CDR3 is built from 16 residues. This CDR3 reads CASSYPTSGRYNEQFF. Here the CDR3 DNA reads TGTGCCAGCAGTTACCCGACTAGCGGGCGATACAATGAGCAGTTCTTC.

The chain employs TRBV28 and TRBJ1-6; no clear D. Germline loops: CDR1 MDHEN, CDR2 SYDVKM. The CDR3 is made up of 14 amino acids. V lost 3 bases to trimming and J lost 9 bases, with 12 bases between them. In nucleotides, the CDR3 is TGTGCCAGCAGTTTCCTCTTCACCGGTTCACCCCTCCACTTT. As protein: CASSFLFTGSPLHF.

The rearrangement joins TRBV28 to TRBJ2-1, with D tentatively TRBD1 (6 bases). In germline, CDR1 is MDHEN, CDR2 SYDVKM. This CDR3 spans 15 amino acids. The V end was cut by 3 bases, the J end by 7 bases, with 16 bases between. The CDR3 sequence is CASSFGQQGVNEQFF. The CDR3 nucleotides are TGTGCCAGCAGTTTCGGACAACAGGGTGTGAATGAGCAGTTCTTC.

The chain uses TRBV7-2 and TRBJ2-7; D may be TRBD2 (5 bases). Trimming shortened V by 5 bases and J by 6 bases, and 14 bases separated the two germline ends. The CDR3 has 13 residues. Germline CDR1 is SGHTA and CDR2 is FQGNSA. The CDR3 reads CASSLQLDGEQYF. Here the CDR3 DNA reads TGTGCCAGCAGCCTGCAACTAGACGGCGAGCAGTACTTC.

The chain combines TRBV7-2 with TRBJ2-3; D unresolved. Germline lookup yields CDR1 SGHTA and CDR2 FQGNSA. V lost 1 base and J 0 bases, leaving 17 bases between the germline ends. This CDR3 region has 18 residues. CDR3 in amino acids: CASSLESRSGASTDTQYF. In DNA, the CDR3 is TGTGCCAGCAGCTTAGAATCCCGATCTGGAGCTAGCACAGATACGCAGTATTTT.